This T cell receptor (beta chain) emerged from a study of blood T cell repertoires in COVID-19. Only in-frame clones appear in the TCRdb table, and some are missing; sequencing was by immunoSEQ multiplex PCR. This table holds approximately 400,000 clones, 90% to 95% found once. CDR3 length: 12 residues. V shed 7 bases and J shed 4 bases, with 8 bases lying between them. Germline CDR1 SGHNT, CDR2 YYREEE (reference sequence). Sequencing input: PBMCs or T cells enriched from blood (not recorded which). This TCR came from a woman in her thirties or forties who had been exposed to COVID-19. This rearrangement joins TRBV5-4 to TRBJ2-2, with D perhaps matching TRBD2 (5 bases). In DNA, the CDR3 is TGTGCCAGCGGGAGCAGCACCGGGGAGCTGTTTTTT. Residues: CASGSSTGELFF. The full variable domain, with the rest looked up from reference TRBV5-4 and TRBJ2-2, is ETGVTQSPTHLIKTRGQQVTLRCSSQSGHNTVSWYQQALGQGPQFIFQYYREEENGRGNFPPRFSGLQFPNYSSELNVNALELDDSALYLCASGSSTGELFFGEGSRLTVL.